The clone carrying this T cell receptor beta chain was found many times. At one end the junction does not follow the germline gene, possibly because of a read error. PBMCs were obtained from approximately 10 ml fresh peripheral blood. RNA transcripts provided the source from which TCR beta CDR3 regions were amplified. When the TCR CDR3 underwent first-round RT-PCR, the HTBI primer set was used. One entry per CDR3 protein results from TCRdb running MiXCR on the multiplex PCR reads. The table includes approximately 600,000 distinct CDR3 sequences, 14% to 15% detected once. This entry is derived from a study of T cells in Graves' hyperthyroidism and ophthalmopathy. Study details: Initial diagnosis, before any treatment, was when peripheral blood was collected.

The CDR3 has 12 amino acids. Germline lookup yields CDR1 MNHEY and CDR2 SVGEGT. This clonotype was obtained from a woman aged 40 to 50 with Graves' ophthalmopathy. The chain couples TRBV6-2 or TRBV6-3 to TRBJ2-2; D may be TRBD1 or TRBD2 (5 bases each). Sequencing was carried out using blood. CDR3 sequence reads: CASSFGTEELFF. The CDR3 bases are TGTGCCAGCAGTTTTGGGACCGAGGAGCTGTTTTTT.